A single sample gave rise to the 31 T cell receptor beta chains below, sequenced in a study of T cells in tuberculosis (dated by TCRdb to 2016 to 2019). Thawed, overnight-rested PBMC were stained with GMM-loaded CD1B tetramer, a Live/Dead dye and anti-CD3, then sorted on a FACS Aria II. The CD1B tetramers were loaded with C32 glucose monomycolate that had been purified from Rhodococcus equi. The method behind the library was the immunoSEQ multiplex PCR assay. Here the immuneACCESS table is served through TCRdb, limited to in-frame sequences with V and J called. Missing clones are a known gap in these copies; in checked studies unresolved V genes cover under half, and the rest lacks a known reason. The sample table records about 88,000 clones; approximately 90% of these occur just once. Of the sample, under 2.5% is held by the ten largest clones. Sequenced input: CD1b-GMM tetramer-negative cells sorted from PBMCs. Taken with the paper, the label for cell subset or site translates to: T cells not binding CD1B-GMM tetramer, sorted from same donor. Receptors were obtained from an adult woman with latent tuberculosis.

The CDR3 protein is CASSIDSTGIDEQFF. CDR3 bases: TGTGCCAGTAGTATAGACTCGACAGGGATAGATGAGCAGTTCTTC. This chain links TRBV19 with TRBJ2-1; 7 bases are shared with TRBD1. V gave up 0 bases and J gave up 8 bases; unmatched junction bases: 7. Germline V gene lookup returns CDR1 LNHDA and CDR2 SQIVND (reference sequence). The CDR3 has 15 residues.

Written as DNA, the CDR3 is TGTGCCAGCAGGTTGGCTAGCGGGGGGGTTACGGAGACCCAGTACTTC. This sequence encodes CASRLASGGVTETQYF. This rearrangement joins TRBV7-9 to TRBJ2-5, with 12 bases identical to TRBD2. CDR3 length: 16 residues. V shed 6 bases, J shed 5 bases, and the junction held 10 bases outside the gene matches. The V gene's germline CDR1 is SEHNR and CDR2 FQNEAQ (reference sequence).

The chain couples TRBV5-1 to TRBJ2-5; 8 bases match TRBD2. TRBJ2-7 explains the end of the DNA better; the J call may be wrong. Germline CDR1 and CDR2: SGHRS and YFSETQ. CDR3 size: 14 residues. DNA for the CDR3: TGCGCCAGCAGCCCGGGACTAGTTGGCTACGAGCAGTACTTC. This translates into CASSPGLVGYEQYF.

CDR3 sequence (DNA): TGTGCCAGCAGCTTCGTGTATGAGCAGTTCTTC. Protein product: CASSFVYEQFF. This chain joins TRBV7-9 and TRBJ2-1; D gene ambiguous. CDR1 and CDR2 from the germline V gene are SEHNR and FQNEAQ (reference sequence). The ends were cut back, 3 bases at V and 8 bases at J, with 5 bases in the middle. This CDR3 is built from 11 residues.

The chain employs TRBV5-8 and TRBJ1-6; D is unclear. CDR3 length equals 15 residues. The V and J ends lost 4 bases and 2 bases respectively, with 10 bases between them. In germline, CDR1 is SGHTS, CDR2 YDEGEE. CDR3 in amino acids: CASSPSVTYNSPLHF. The CDR3 coding sequence is TGTGCCAGCAGCCCATCGGTTACCTATAATTCACCCCTCCACTTT.

The chain joins TRBV5-1 to TRBJ1-5; 12 positions match TRBD1. Germline lookup yields CDR1 SGHRS and CDR2 YFSETQ. There are 15 residues in the CDR3. V was pared by 5 bases and J by 6 bases, with 6 bases of the junction left unmatched. CDR3 nucleotides: TGCGCCAGCAGTCCTGGGACAGGGGGCAGTCAGCCCCAGCATTTT. Translation: CASSPGTGGSQPQHF.

This chain links TRBV29-1 with TRBJ1-5, with a possible D match to TRBD1 (6 bases). CDR3 size: 13 residues. The V end was cut by 3 bases, the J end by 4 bases, with 10 bases between. CDR1 is SQVTM and CDR2 is ANQGSEA in the germline V gene. The CDR3 DNA reads TGCAGCGTTGATCAGGGGCCTAATCAGCCCCAGCATTTT. Translating gives CSVDQGPNQPQHF.

The chain recombines TRBV9 with TRBJ2-5, with TRBD2 identical over 11 bases. Trimming took 0 bases from V and 3 from J; bases not matched to a gene: 4. Germline V gene sequence: CDR1 SGDLS, CDR2 YYNGEE. CDR3 length equals 16 residues. The CDR3 region has the DNA TGTGCCAGCAGCGTAGCATTAGCGGGGGGGAAAGAGACCCAGTACTTC. This translates into CASSVALAGGKETQYF.

The chain couples TRBV2 to TRBJ2-5, with TRBD2 identical over 9 bases. The V segment lost 7 bases and the J segment 10 bases; nucleotides outside the gene matches: 19. The length of the CDR3 is 16 residues. Germline assignment: CDR1 SNHLY and CDR2 FYNNEI. The CDR3 spells CASTSHRPSGAVGQYF. The DNA for the CDR3 is TGTGCCAGCACTTCACACCGGCCTAGCGGGGCGGTGGGCCAGTACTTC.

The CDR3 DNA sequence: TGTGCCAGCAGCCAAGGTTCTAGTGGCACCGGGGAGCTGTTTTTT. Its protein is CASSQGSSGTGELFF. The rearrangement joins TRBV4-2 to TRBJ2-2; D gene ambiguous. Germline lookup yields CDR1 LGHNA and CDR2 YNFKEQ. The CDR3 has 15 amino acids. Trimming removed 1 base at V and 4 bases at J, with 10 bases between.

The chain employs TRBV7-2 and TRBJ1-2, with 10 bases matching TRBD1. This CDR3 contains 18 residues. Trimming cost V 0 bases and J 0 bases; bases outside gene matches: 7. CDR1 is SGHTA and CDR2 is FQGNSA in the germline V gene. CDR3 protein: CASSLARQGALPNYGYTF. Written as DNA, the CDR3 is TGTGCCAGCAGCTTAGCCAGACAGGGGGCGCTTCCTAACTATGGCTACACCTTC.

V is TRBV7-2 and J is TRBJ2-3; D possibly corresponds to TRBD2 (7 bases). The germline V gene has CDR1 SGHTA and CDR2 FQGNSA. Trimming removed 2 bases from V and 12 bases from J, with 24 bases in between. CDR3 length: 16 amino acids. As DNA, the CDR3 is TGTGCCAGCAGCTTAAGGGAGGGGGGCCATCCCGTAACCCAGTATTTT. This encodes CASSLREGGHPVTQYF.

This clone showed up just a few times. The chain uses TRBV2 and TRBJ1-4; D gene unclear. Trimming took 7 bases from V and 10 from J, leaving 25 bases between them. The CDR3 extends over 16 amino acids. Germline assignment: CDR1 SNHLY and CDR2 FYNNEI. CDR3 amino acids: CASNLAGLTGLGKLFF. CDR3 in DNA: TGTGCCAGCAACCTCGCGGGGTTGACTGGGTTGGGAAAACTGTTTTTT.

This sequence joins TRBV15 and TRBJ2-5; 8 nucleotides agree with TRBD1. Unmatched junction bases numbered 9, after V lost 1 base and J lost 2 bases. Germline V gene data show CDR1 as LNHNV and CDR2 as YYDKDF (reference sequence). The CDR3 runs to 17 residues. Here the CDR3 DNA reads TGTGCCACCAGCAGAGCTACAGGGGGAAGTAGGCAAGAGACCCAGTACTTC. Translated, it gives CATSRATGGSRQETQYF.

This chain connects TRBV7-2 to TRBJ1-1; D is possibly TRBD1 (5 bases). In germline, CDR1 is SGHTA, CDR2 FQGNSA. Trimming removed 2 bases from V and 0 bases from J, with 10 bases in between. The CDR3 runs to 15 residues. This chain's CDR3 is CASSLLGDLNTEAFF. The CDR3, as DNA: TGTGCCAGCAGCTTATTAGGGGATTTGAACACTGAAGCTTTCTTT.

The V and J genes are TRBV2 and TRBJ2-2; 9 bases line up with TRBD2. This CDR3 is 16 amino acids long. In germline, CDR1 is SNHLY, CDR2 FYNNEI. Trimming at V came to 9 bases and at J to 7 bases, leaving 15 bases not matched to a gene. The CDR3 reads CARGGNRTSGFGELFF. The CDR3 nucleotides are TGTGCCAGGGGGGGGAATCGAACTAGCGGGTTCGGGGAGCTGTTTTTT.

The CDR3: CASGRVNSPLHF. CDR3 DNA: TGTGCCAGCGGTCGCGTAAATTCACCCCTCCACTTT. V and J are TRBV6-5 and TRBJ1-6, with D unclear. CDR1 and CDR2 (germline): MNHEY, SVGAGI. Trimming took off 8 bases at V and 7 bases at J, with 9 bases between the two ends. This CDR3 has 12 residues.

The genes are TRBV12-5 and TRBJ1-2; 7 bases line up with TRBD1. CDR3 length equals 14 residues. The V segment lost 5 bases and the J segment 5 bases; nucleotides outside the gene matches: 8. Germline V gives CDR1 LGHNT, CDR2 FRNRAP. The CDR3 coding sequence is TGTGCTAGTGGTCCGCCACAGGGGAGGTATGGCTACACCTTC. Protein sequence: CASGPPQGRYGYTF.

This chain links TRBV7-6 with TRBJ2-7, with D possibly matching TRBD2 (7 bases). Trimming left V 1 base short and J 3 bases short, with 19 bases between. CDR3 size: 17 residues. Germline lookup yields CDR1 SGHVS and CDR2 FNYEAQ. The CDR3 DNA reads TGTGCCAGCAGCTTAGGGGGACCAGGGGCGGGGGTCTACGAGCAGTACGTC. Amino acid sequence: CASSLGGPGAGVYEQYV.

This chain links TRBV6-4 with TRBJ2-1, with TRBD2 matching over 8 bases. Germline V gene lookup returns CDR1 MRHNA and CDR2 SNTAGT. Losses at the gene ends were 5 bases for V and 15 bases for J; bases not matched to a gene: 15. There are 14 residues in the CDR3. The DNA of the CDR3 is TGTGCCAGCAGTCCCGATGAGGAGCGGGGGTATCCGTTCTTC. This translates into CASSPDEERGYPFF.

The chain has TRBV4-2 and TRBJ2-1; TRBD2 aligns across 11 bases. CDR1 and CDR2 (germline): LGHNA, YNFKEQ. The ends lost 0 bases at V and 7 bases at J; junction bases unmatched: 5. The CDR3 runs 16 residues. CDR3 sequence (DNA): TGTGCCAGCAGCCAAGATATTAGCGGGGGGGCAAATGAGCAGTTCTTC. Translating gives CASSQDISGGANEQFF.

This chain joins TRBV6-4 and TRBJ1-2; 8 bases are shared with TRBD1. J lost 7 bases, V lost 1 base, and 8 bases had no gene match. Germline lookup yields CDR1 MRHNA and CDR2 SNTAGT. This CDR3 has 15 residues. The CDR3 DNA reads as TGTGCCAGCAGTGACTGGGCAGGGGGCTTTGCTGGCTACACCTTC. Translated, it gives CASSDWAGGFAGYTF.

The chain couples TRBV19 to TRBJ2-3, with 10 bases aligning to TRBD2. Looked up from germline, CDR1 is LNHDA and CDR2 is SQIVND (reference sequence). Trimming cost V 5 bases and J 2 bases; bases outside gene matches: 7. The CDR3 is 16 residues long. The CDR3 sequence: CASSLLAGGYTDTQYF. CDR3 in DNA: TGTGCCAGTAGTTTGTTAGCGGGGGGTTACACAGATACGCAGTATTTT.

J is TRBJ1-4 and V is TRBV9; D may be TRBD1 (5 bases). The germline V gene encodes CDR1 SGDLS and CDR2 YYNGEE. V shed 2 bases and J shed 3 bases, with 8 bases lying between them. There are 14 residues in the CDR3. This CDR3 is CASSVRQSNEKLFF. The CDR3 coding sequence is TGTGCCAGCAGCGTGAGACAGTCTAATGAAAAACTGTTTTTT.

This clone was seen just once. J is TRBJ2-1 and V is TRBV5-1; 9 bases align to TRBD1. The CDR3 length is 14 residues. V gave up 4 bases and J gave up 8 bases; unmatched junction bases: 7. From germline, CDR1 is SGHRS and CDR2 YFSETQ. The CDR3 here is CASSMGTGIDEQFF. CDR3 sequence (DNA): TGCGCCAGCAGCATGGGGACAGGGATCGATGAGCAGTTCTTC.

The gene calls are TRBV5-1 and TRBJ2-1; D is uncertain. CDR1 is SGHRS, CDR2 YFSETQ, per germline. CDR3 length: 15 residues. The V and J ends lost 0 bases and 4 bases respectively, with 11 bases between them. The CDR3 here is CASSLVNPTYNEQFF. DNA of the CDR3: TGCGCCAGCAGCTTGGTAAATCCTACTTACAATGAGCAGTTCTTC.

V is TRBV7-6 and J is TRBJ2-3, with 9 nucleotides matching TRBD2. Germline V gives CDR1 SGHVS, CDR2 FNYEAQ. V lost 2 bases, J lost 0 bases, and 9 bases stayed unmatched. CDR3 length: 18 residues. The CDR3 spells CASSLLAGTQISTDTQYF. The CDR3 nucleotides are TGTGCCAGCAGCTTACTAGCGGGGACACAAATAAGCACAGATACGCAGTATTTT.

The chain couples TRBV6-5 to TRBJ1-1; perhaps TRBD1 as D (6 bases). CDR1 and CDR2 (germline): MNHEY, SVGAGI. V was cut by 0 bases and J by 1 base, with 9 bases left in between. CDR3 length equals 15 residues. The CDR3 region is CASSYSSGANTEAFF. CDR3 in DNA: TGTGCCAGCAGTTACTCCTCAGGGGCGAACACTGAAGCTTTCTTT.

The rearrangement links TRBV10-3 to TRBJ2-3; 7 nucleotides agree with TRBD1. V lost 0 bases, J lost 3 bases, and 6 bases stayed unmatched. Germline V CDR1 and CDR2: ENHRY, SYGVKD. The CDR3 has 16 amino acids. The CDR3 DNA sequence: TGTGCCATCAGTGAGTCGACAGGGAGTTCAACAGATACGCAGTATTTT. Encoded protein: CAISESTGSSTDTQYF.

The CDR3 nucleotides read TGTGCCAGCAGCGTAGCCGGGACAGGGTCTGTCGCAGATACGCAGTATTTT. This codes for CASSVAGTGSVADTQYF. The V call is TRBV9, the J call TRBJ2-3, with 9 bases lining up with TRBD1. The CDR3 sequence is 17 residues long. V was clipped by 0 bases and J by 4 bases; unmatched bases: 9. Germline V gene lookup returns CDR1 SGDLS and CDR2 YYNGEE.

The chain recombines TRBV7-9 with TRBJ1-3; D not certain. CDR3 length equals 13 residues. Trimming took 1 base from V and 4 from J, leaving 5 bases between them. Looked up from germline, CDR1 is SEHNR and CDR2 is FQNEAQ (reference sequence). In nucleotides, the CDR3 is TGTGCCAGCAGCTTAGGGCAGGGAAACACCATATATTTT. Translating it yields CASSLGQGNTIYF.